The rows below give T cell receptor beta chains drawn from one sample of a study of identifying expanded T cells in peripheral blood. Assay: immunoSEQ multiplex PCR; the TCRdb copy retains only in-frame clones and omits some. This sample has 100,000 or so clones, with around 90% found just once. Specimen: blood. The receptors here all came from a person between 18 and 75 years old in good health. CDR3s include the opening cysteine and the closing phenylalanine or tryptophan. A D gene is named only where the DNA matches it firmly. Clone size is given for some rows only: seen once, a few or many times, or a class if the clone is expanded.

clone_size: -
v_call: TRBV7-2
j_call: TRBJ2-5
d_call: TRBD2
cdr3_aa: CASSTLAGGNRETQYF
cdr3_nt: TGTGCCAGCAGCACACTAGCGGGGGGGAATCGTGAGACCCAGTACTTC

clone_size: -
v_call: TRBV27
j_call: TRBJ2-1
d_call: TRBD2
cdr3_aa: CASTSSWGGSYNEQFF
cdr3_nt: TGTGCCAGCACCTCCAGCTGGGGGGGGTCCTACAATGAGCAGTTCTTC

clone_size: -
v_call: TRBV10-3
j_call: TRBJ2-1
d_call: -
cdr3_aa: CAISAVANDNEQFF
cdr3_nt: TGTGCCATCAGTGCGGTAGCGAACGACAATGAGCAGTTCTTC

clone_size: -
v_call: TRBV6-1
j_call: TRBJ2-3
d_call: TRBD2
cdr3_aa: CASRTSGSTDTQYF
cdr3_nt: TGTGCCAGCAGAACTAGCGGGAGCACAGATACGCAGTATTTT

clone_size: -
v_call: TRBV19
j_call: TRBJ2-6
d_call: -
cdr3_aa: CASSIDHPSNVLTF
cdr3_nt: TGTGCCAGTAGTATAGATCACCCCTCCAACGTCCTGACTTTC

clone_size: -
v_call: TRBV7-9
j_call: TRBJ1-4
d_call: -
cdr3_aa: CASSRSRGFGEKLFF
cdr3_nt: TGTGCCAGCAGCCGTTCTCGGGGGTTCGGTGAAAAACTGTTTTTT

clone_size: -
v_call: TRBV5-4
j_call: TRBJ2-1
d_call: -
cdr3_aa: CASSTGRLDKNEQFF
cdr3_nt: TGTGCCAGCAGCACAGGACGACTAGATAAGAACGAGCAGTTCTTC

clone_size: -
v_call: TRBV7-8
j_call: TRBJ1-5
d_call: TRBD1
cdr3_aa: CASSLLGTGYQPQHF
cdr3_nt: TGTGCCAGCAGCTTATTGGGGACAGGTTATCAGCCCCAGCATTTT

clone_size: -
v_call: TRBV13
j_call: TRBJ2-1
d_call: TRBD2
cdr3_aa: CASSTAGDTYNEQFF
cdr3_nt: TGTGCCAGCAGCACAGCGGGGGATACCTACAATGAGCAGTTCTTC

clone_size: -
v_call: TRBV6-1
j_call: TRBJ1-5
d_call: TRBD1
cdr3_aa: CASSRPGQGNQPQHF
cdr3_nt: TGTGCCAGCAGTCGACCGGGACAGGGGAATCAGCCCCAGCATTTT

clone_size: -
v_call: TRBV4-2
j_call: TRBJ1-3
d_call: -
cdr3_aa: CASSGPQGATGNTIYF
cdr3_nt: TGTGCCAGCAGCGGCCCACAGGGAGCGACTGGAAACACCATATATTTT

clone_size: -
v_call: TRBV12-5
j_call: TRBJ2-3
d_call: TRBD1
cdr3_aa: CASGLPVIGTGSTDTQYF
cdr3_nt: TGTGCTAGTGGTTTGCCCGTAATCGGGACAGGGAGTACAGATACGCAGTATTTT

clone_size: once
v_call: TRBV11-2
j_call: TRBJ2-3
d_call: -
cdr3_aa: CASSRIMVGTDTQYF
cdr3_nt: TGTGCCAGCAGCCGAATTATGGTGGGCACAGATACGCAGTATTTT

clone_size: -
v_call: TRBV6-5
j_call: TRBJ1-6
d_call: TRBD1
cdr3_aa: CASQPAQGDSPLHF
cdr3_nt: TGTGCCTCACAGCCCGCGCAGGGGGATTCACCCCTCCACTTT

clone_size: -
v_call: TRBV9
j_call: TRBJ2-7
d_call: -
cdr3_aa: CASSVATGNSYEQYF
cdr3_nt: TGTGCCAGCAGCGTAGCTACAGGGAACTCCTACGAGCAGTACTTC

clone_size: once
v_call: TRBV29-1
j_call: TRBJ2-7
d_call: -
cdr3_aa: CSVAGVYEQYF
cdr3_nt: TGCAGCGTTGCAGGAGTCTACGAGCAGTACTTC

clone_size: once
v_call: TRBV7-8
j_call: TRBJ1-2
d_call: -
cdr3_aa: CASSPGGPGNYGYTF
cdr3_nt: TGTGCCAGCAGCCCAGGAGGTCCGGGTAACTATGGCTACACCTTC

clone_size: -
v_call: TRBV2
j_call: TRBJ1-2
d_call: -
cdr3_aa: CASYGGLWMGYTF
cdr3_nt: TGTGCCAGCTACGGTGGGCTATGGATGGGCTACACCTTC

clone_size: -
v_call: TRBV6-5
j_call: TRBJ2-1
d_call: -
cdr3_aa: CASTASLSYNEQFF
cdr3_nt: TGTGCCAGCACGGCCAGCCTATCCTACAATGAGCAGTTCTTC

clone_size: -
v_call: TRBV7-6
j_call: TRBJ2-1
d_call: TRBD2
cdr3_aa: CASSLGAGGYNEQFF
cdr3_nt: TGTGCCAGCAGCTTAGGGGCGGGGGGTTACAATGAGCAGTTCTTC

clone_size: -
v_call: TRBV28
j_call: TRBJ1-5
d_call: TRBD1
cdr3_aa: CASSTPTGGPGVPNQPQHF
cdr3_nt: TGTGCCAGCAGTACCCCGACAGGGGGCCCTGGAGTACCCAATCAGCCCCAGCATTTT

clone_size: -
v_call: TRBV5-1
j_call: TRBJ2-7
d_call: -
cdr3_aa: CASSLPAGYEQYF
cdr3_nt: TGCGCCAGCAGCCTACCTGCAGGATACGAGCAGTACTTC

clone_size: -
v_call: TRBV2
j_call: TRBJ1-1
d_call: TRBD1
cdr3_aa: CASSRTGRAEAFF
cdr3_nt: TGTGCCAGCAGTCGGACAGGGAGGGCTGAAGCTTTCTTT

clone_size: -
v_call: TRBV6-6
j_call: TRBJ1-2
d_call: -
cdr3_aa: CASSRETNYGYTF
cdr3_nt: TGTGCCAGCAGTCGAGAAACTAACTATGGCTACACCTTC

clone_size: -
v_call: TRBV5-1
j_call: TRBJ1-4
d_call: -
cdr3_aa: CASSLQRGAGEKLFF
cdr3_nt: TGCGCCAGCAGCTTGCAGCGGGGGGCAGGTGAAAAACTGTTTTTT

clone_size: -
v_call: TRBV4-3
j_call: TRBJ1-4
d_call: -
cdr3_aa: CASSQGGGAQGNEKLFF
cdr3_nt: TGCGCCAGCAGCCAAGGGGGAGGGGCGCAGGGTAATGAAAAACTGTTTTTT

clone_size: -
v_call: TRBV7-2
j_call: TRBJ1-1
d_call: -
cdr3_aa: CASSLSPGSRAFF
cdr3_nt: TGTGCCAGCAGCTTATCTCCGGGCAGTAGGGCTTTCTTT

clone_size: once
v_call: TRBV7-9
j_call: TRBJ2-1
d_call: -
cdr3_aa: CASSPQDSYNEQFF
cdr3_nt: TGTGCCAGCAGCCCTCAGGACTCCTACAATGAGCAGTTCTTC

clone_size: -
v_call: TRBV9
j_call: TRBJ2-1
d_call: -
cdr3_aa: CASSVELASSEQFF
cdr3_nt: TGTGCCAGCAGCGTAGAACTAGCTTCATCTGAGCAGTTCTTC